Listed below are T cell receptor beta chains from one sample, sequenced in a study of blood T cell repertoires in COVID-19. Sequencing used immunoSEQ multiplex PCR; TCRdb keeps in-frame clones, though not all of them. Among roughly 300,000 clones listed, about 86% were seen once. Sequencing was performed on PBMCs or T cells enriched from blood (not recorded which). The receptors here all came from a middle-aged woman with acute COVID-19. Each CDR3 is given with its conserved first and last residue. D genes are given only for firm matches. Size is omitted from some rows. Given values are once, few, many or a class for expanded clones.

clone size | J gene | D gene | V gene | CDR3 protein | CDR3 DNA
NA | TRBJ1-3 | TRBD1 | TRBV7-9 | CASSLGGETGVGNTIYF | TGTGCCAGCAGCTTAGGGGGAGAGACAGGGGTCGGAAACACCATATATTTT
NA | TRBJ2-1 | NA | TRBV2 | CASTTGIGNEQFF | TGTGCCAGCACCACCGGGATCGGGAATGAGCAGTTCTTC
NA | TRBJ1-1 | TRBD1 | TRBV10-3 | CAIRKGQEINTEAFF | TGTGCCATCAGGAAGGGACAGGAGATAAACACTGAAGCTTTCTTT
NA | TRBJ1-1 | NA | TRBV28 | CASSLKGWGTEAFF | TGTGCCAGCAGTTTAAAGGGGTGGGGCACTGAAGCTTTCTTT
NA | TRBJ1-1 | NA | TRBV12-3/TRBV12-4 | CASSSRAREAFF | TGTGCCAGCAGTTCCAGGGCTAGAGAAGCTTTCTTT
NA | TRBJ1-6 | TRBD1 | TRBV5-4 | CASSGQGADSPLHF | TGTGCCAGCAGTGGACAGGGGGCAGATTCACCCCTCCACTTT
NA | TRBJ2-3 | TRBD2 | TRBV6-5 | CASSRGLAGTDTQYF | TGTGCCAGCAGCCGAGGACTAGCGGGCACAGATACGCAGTATTTT
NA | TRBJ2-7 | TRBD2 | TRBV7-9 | CASSRRTSGESYEQYF | TGTGCCAGCAGCAGACGGACTAGCGGGGAATCCTACGAGCAGTACTTC
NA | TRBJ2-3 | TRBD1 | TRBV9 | CASSVAGQGAPINTQYF | TGTGCCAGCAGCGTAGCCGGACAGGGTGCACCGATTAATACGCAGTATTTT
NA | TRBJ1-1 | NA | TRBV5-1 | CASSRDLNTEAFF | TGCGCCAGCAGCAGGGACTTGAACACTGAAGCTTTCTTT
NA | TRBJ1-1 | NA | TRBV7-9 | CASSLKLLPGHFMNTEAFF | TGTGCCAGCAGCTTAAAACTTTTACCGGGACACTTCATGAACACTGAAGCTTTCTTT
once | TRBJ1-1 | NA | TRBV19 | CASSIDATFEAFF | TGTGCCAGTAGTATAGACGCGACATTTGAAGCTTTCTTT
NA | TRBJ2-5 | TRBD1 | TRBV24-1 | CATSSTTGSETQYF | TGTGCCACCAGTTCCACGACAGGGTCGGAGACCCAGTACTTC
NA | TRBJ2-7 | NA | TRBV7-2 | CASSSGSLEQYF | TGTGCCAGCAGCTCGGGGTCTCTCGAGCAGTACTTC
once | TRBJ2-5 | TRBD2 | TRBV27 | CASSLLGWSTSGGASETQYF | TGTGCCAGCAGTTTATTAGGGTGGTCAACTAGCGGGGGGGCGTCTGAGACCCAGTACTTC
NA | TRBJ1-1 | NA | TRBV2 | CASSRQSMNTEAFF | TGTGCCAGCAGTCGACAGAGCATGAACACTGAAGCTTTCTTT
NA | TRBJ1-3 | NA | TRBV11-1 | CASSSGQLDSGNTIYF | TGTGCCAGCAGCTCCGGACAGCTTGACTCTGGAAACACCATATATTTT
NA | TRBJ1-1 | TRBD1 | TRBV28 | CASSPPRDRVVNTEAFF | TGTGCCAGCAGCCCCCCACGGGACAGGGTAGTGAACACTGAAGCTTTCTTT
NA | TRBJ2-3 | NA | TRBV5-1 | CASSLVRGSDTQYF | TGCGCCAGCAGCTTGGTACGAGGGTCAGATACGCAGTATTTT
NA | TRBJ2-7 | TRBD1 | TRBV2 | CASASTGLPYEQYF | TGTGCCAGTGCCTCGACAGGGTTACCCTACGAGCAGTACTTC
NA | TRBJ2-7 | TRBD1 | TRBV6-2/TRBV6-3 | CASSEGTGSVYEQYF | TGTGCCAGCAGTGAGGGGACAGGGAGCGTCTACGAGCAGTACTTC
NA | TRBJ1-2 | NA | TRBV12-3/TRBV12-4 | CASRKSGSRGYTF | TGTGCCAGCAGAAAAAGTGGGTCGCGGGGCTACACCTTC
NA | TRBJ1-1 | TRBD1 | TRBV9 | CASSISPGQGAFTEAFF | TGTGCCAGCAGCATTAGTCCGGGACAGGGGGCTTTCACTGAAGCTTTCTTT
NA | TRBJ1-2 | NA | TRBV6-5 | CASSKAGVSNYGYTF | TGTGCCAGCAGTAAGGCAGGGGTTTCTAACTATGGCTACACCTTC
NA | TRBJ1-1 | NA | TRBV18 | CASSPYIGGPEAFF | TGTGCCAGCTCACCCTATATCGGAGGCCCTGAAGCTTTCTTT
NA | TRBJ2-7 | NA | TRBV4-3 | CASSLGRASYEQYF | TGCGCCAGCAGCCTAGGCAGGGCCTCCTACGAGCAGTACTTC
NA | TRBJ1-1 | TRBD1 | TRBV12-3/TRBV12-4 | CASSSGTGLAFF | TGTGCCAGCAGTTCCGGGACAGGGCTTGCTTTCTTT
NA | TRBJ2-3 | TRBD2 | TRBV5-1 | CASSFSGSLTDTQYF | TGCGCCAGCAGCTTTAGCGGGAGTCTCACAGATACGCAGTATTTT
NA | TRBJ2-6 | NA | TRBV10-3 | CAISEVQGSNTGANVLTF | TGTGCCATCAGTGAGGTCCAGGGGAGCAACACTGGGGCCAACGTCCTGACTTTC
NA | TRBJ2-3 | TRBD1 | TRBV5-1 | CASSFGTGSTDTQYF | TGCGCCAGCAGCTTCGGGACAGGAAGCACAGATACGCAGTATTTT
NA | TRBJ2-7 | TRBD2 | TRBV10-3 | CAISESNLLAGGSYEQYF | TGTGCCATCAGTGAGTCGAATCTGTTAGCGGGGGGCTCCTACGAGCAGTACTTC
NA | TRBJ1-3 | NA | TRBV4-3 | CASSQGAGGPGNTIYF | TGCGCCAGCAGCCAAGGTGCGGGGGGGCCGGGAAACACCATATATTTT
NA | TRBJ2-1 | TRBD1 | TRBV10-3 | CAISESDRGSNEQFF | TGTGCCATCAGTGAGTCGGACAGGGGATCCAATGAGCAGTTCTTC
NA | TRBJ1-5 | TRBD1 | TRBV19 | CASSIEGRGHQPQHF | TGTGCCAGTAGTATAGAGGGCAGGGGGCATCAGCCCCAGCATTTT
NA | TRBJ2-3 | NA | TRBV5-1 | CASSLAAVDTDTQYF | TGCGCCAGCAGCTTGGCCGCGGTAGACACAGATACGCAGTATTTT
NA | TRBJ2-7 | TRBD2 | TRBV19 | CASSTGLAGGTSYEQYF | TGTGCCAGTAGTACAGGACTAGCGGGAGGCACCAGCTACGAGCAGTACTTC
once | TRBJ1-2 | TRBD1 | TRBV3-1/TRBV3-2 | CASSQDPATGGDGYTF | TGTGCCAGCAGCCAAGATCCGGCGACAGGGGGCGATGGCTACACCTTC
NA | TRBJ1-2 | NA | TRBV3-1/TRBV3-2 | CASSQVRGGYTF | TGTGCCAGCAGCCAAGTTCGAGGCGGCTACACCTTC
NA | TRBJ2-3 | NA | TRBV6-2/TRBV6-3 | CASSYSGTPRADTQYF | TGTGCCAGCAGTTACTCGGGCACCCCGAGGGCAGATACGCAGTATTTT
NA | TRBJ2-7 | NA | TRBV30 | CAWSIRGYEQYF | TGTGCCTGGAGTATCAGGGGCTACGAGCAGTACTTC
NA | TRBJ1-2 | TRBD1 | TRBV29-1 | CSIVGGQGEYGYTF | TGCAGCATTGTTGGGGGACAGGGGGAATATGGCTACACCTTC
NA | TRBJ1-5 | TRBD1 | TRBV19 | CASSSQGARQPQHF | TGTGCCAGTAGTTCACAGGGGGCCCGTCAGCCCCAGCATTTT
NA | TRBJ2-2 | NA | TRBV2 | CASRNIGGRGTGELFF | TGTGCCAGCAGGAATATAGGGGGTCGCGGGACCGGGGAGCTGTTTTTT
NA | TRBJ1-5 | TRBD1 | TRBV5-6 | CASSSGQGGNQPQHF | TGTGCCAGCAGTTCGGGACAGGGGGGCAATCAGCCCCAGCATTTT
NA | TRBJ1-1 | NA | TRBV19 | CASSIPPHFEAFF | TGTGCCAGTAGTATCCCCCCCCATTTCGAAGCTTTCTTT
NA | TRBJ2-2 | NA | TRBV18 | CASSPGLANTGELFF | TGTGCCAGCTCACCTGGGCTGGCGAACACCGGGGAGCTGTTTTTT
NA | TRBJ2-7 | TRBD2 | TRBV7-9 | CASRTGLAGGYEQYF | TGTGCCAGCCGAACCGGACTAGCGGGAGGGTACGAGCAGTACTTC
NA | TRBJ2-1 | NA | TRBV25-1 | CASSDPYNREQFF | TGTGCCAGCAGTGACCCTTATAACAGGGAGCAGTTCTTC
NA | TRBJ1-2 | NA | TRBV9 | CASSVALSPELGYTF | TGTGCCAGCAGCGTAGCACTATCACCCGAGCTTGGCTACACCTTC
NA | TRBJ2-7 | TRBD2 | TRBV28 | CASSSYTSGAYEQYF | TGTGCCAGCAGTTCATACACTAGCGGAGCCTACGAGCAGTACTTC
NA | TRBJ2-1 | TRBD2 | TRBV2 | CASSDSSGGYNEQFF | TGTGCCAGCAGTGATTCTAGCGGTGGGTACAATGAGCAGTTCTTC
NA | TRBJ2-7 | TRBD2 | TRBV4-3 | CASSQGTSGSRTRKQYF | TGCGCCAGCAGCCAAGGGACTAGCGGGAGTAGAACGAGGAAGCAGTACTTC
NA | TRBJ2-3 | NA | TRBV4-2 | CASSQAQGGTDTQYF | TGTGCCAGCAGCCAAGCCCAGGGTGGGACAGATACGCAGTATTTT
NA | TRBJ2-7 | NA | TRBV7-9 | CASSWGGTGEQYF | TGTGCCAGCAGTTGGGGGGGCACCGGTGAGCAGTACTTC
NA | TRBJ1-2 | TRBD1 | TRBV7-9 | CASSLGGQGNYGYTF | TGTGCCAGCAGCTTAGGGGGACAGGGTAACTATGGCTACACCTTC
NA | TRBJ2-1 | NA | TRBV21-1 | CASSKAKLAGVSYNEQFF | TGTGCCAGCAGCAAAGCGAAACTAGCGGGAGTATCCTACAATGAGCAGTTCTTC
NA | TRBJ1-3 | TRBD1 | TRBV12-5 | CASGEGTGSGNTIYF | TGTGCTAGCGGGGAGGGGACAGGGAGCGGAAACACCATATATTTT